This T cell receptor (beta chain) is from a study of T-cell memory formation after mild COVID-19. This clonotype has a count of ten or more. CDR1 SGHKS and CDR2 YYEKEE come from the germline V gene (reference sequence). This CDR3 has 14 amino acids. Trimming took off 2 bases at V and 8 bases at J, with 11 bases between the two ends. MiXCR, run by TCRdb on the 5' RACE reads, gives a single entry per CDR3 protein. The sample contains under 300,000 distinct CDR3 sequences, more than 8% of which appear only once. The sequenced material came from PBMCs or a T cell subset sorted from them (not recorded which). The clonotype was recovered from a man between 18 and 29 years old who had mild COVID-19 (a few samples of this study predate the infection). Cell type and time point are not known. The rearrangement links TRBV5-5 to TRBJ1-6, with D perhaps TRBD1 (6 bases). CDR3 sequence (DNA): TGTGCCAGCAGCTTAGCACAGGGTGATTCACCCCTCCACTTT. It translates to CASSLAQGDSPLHF.